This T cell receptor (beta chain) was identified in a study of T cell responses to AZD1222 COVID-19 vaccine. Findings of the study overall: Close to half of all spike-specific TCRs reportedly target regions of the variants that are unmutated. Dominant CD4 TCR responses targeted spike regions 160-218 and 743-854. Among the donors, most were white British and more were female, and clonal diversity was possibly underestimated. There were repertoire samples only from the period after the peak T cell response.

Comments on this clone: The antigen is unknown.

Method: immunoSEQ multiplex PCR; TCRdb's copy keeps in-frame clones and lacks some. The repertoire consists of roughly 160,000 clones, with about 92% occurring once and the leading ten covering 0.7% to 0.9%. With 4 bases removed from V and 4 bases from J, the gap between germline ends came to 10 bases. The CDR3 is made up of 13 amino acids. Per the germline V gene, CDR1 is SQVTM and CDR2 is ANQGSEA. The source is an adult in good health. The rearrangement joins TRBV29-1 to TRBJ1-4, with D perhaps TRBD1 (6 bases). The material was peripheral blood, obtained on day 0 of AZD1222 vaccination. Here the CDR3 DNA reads TGCAGCGTTGTCGTGGACAGTAATGAAAAACTGTTTTTT. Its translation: CSVVVDSNEKLFF.